These 13 T cell receptor beta chains share one sample of origin, sequenced in a study of control samples from healthy donors and cancer patients. Profiling relied on immunoSEQ multiplex PCR, and the TCRdb table lists in-frame clones only, not all of them. The sample holds 170,000 or so clones; approximately 94% are singletons and the top ten take 1.1% to 1.5%. The sample taken for sequencing was blood. The receptor source for this set is a woman aged 18-30 years in good health.

This clone showed up just once. V gene TRBV10-3 combines with J gene TRBJ2-3; tentatively, D is TRBD1 (6 bases). The V end was cut by 3 bases, the J end by 6 bases, with 13 bases between. The CDR3 spans 14 residues. The germline CDR1 and CDR2 sequences are ENHRY and SYGVKD. Here the CDR3 reads CAISDRQDGDTQYF. CDR3 coding DNA: TGTGCCATCAGTGATAGACAGGACGGCGATACGCAGTATTTT.

The J gene is TRBJ1-1, the V gene TRBV2; 7 nucleotides match TRBD1. The CDR3 covers 13 residues. Germline values: CDR1 SNHLY, CDR2 FYNNEI. V shed 6 bases and J 7 bases; nucleotides not matched to a gene: 8. DNA for the CDR3: TGTGCCAGCAGCCTGGGACAGCCCTATGAAGCTTTCTTT. Encoded protein: CASSLGQPYEAFF.

This chain joins TRBV15 and TRBJ1-2; a weak D match, TRBD1 (5 bases). Trimming pared 0 bases from V and 0 bases from J, leaving 8 bases between. Germline CDR1 LNHNV, CDR2 YYDKDF (reference sequence). The CDR3 has 15 amino acids. DNA for the CDR3: TGTGCCACCAGCAGAGACACAGGCCCTAACTATGGCTACACCTTC. Amino acids: CATSRDTGPNYGYTF.

In this sample, this clone turned up once. This chain joins TRBV6-1 and TRBJ2-2; 11 positions agree with TRBD2. Germline V gene data show CDR1 as MNHNS and CDR2 as SASEGT. This CDR3 contains 17 residues. V trimming: 4 bases; J trimming: 2 bases; junction bases outside the gene matches: 6. DNA for the CDR3: TGTGCCAGCAGTGCCCGACTAGCGGGGATAAACACCGGGGAGCTGTTTTTT. Protein product: CASSARLAGINTGELFF.

The rearrangement uses TRBV19 and TRBJ2-3, with 9 nucleotides matching TRBD2. The CDR3 totals 17 residues. Germline V lookup: CDR1 LNHDA, CDR2 SQIVND (reference sequence). Germline trimming cut 5 bases from V and 0 bases from J; bases unmatched to any gene: 9. CDR3 protein: CASSEVAGVSSTDTQYF. The CDR3, as DNA: TGTGCCAGTAGTGAGGTAGCGGGAGTAAGTAGCACAGATACGCAGTATTTT.

This clone was seen a handful of times. The gene calls are TRBV18 and TRBJ1-6; possible D gene TRBD1, 6 bases. The germline gives CDR1 KGHSH, CDR2 LQKENI. The CDR3 is 15 residues long. Trimming pared 2 bases from V and 8 bases from J, leaving 13 bases between. Written as DNA, the CDR3 is TGTGCCAGCTCACCAATACAGGGTCGGGATTCACCCCTCCACTTT. Its protein is CASSPIQGRDSPLHF.

The rearrangement links TRBV28 to TRBJ1-2; D unresolved. The CDR3 has 12 residues. Germline CDR1 MDHEN, CDR2 SYDVKM. Between the trimmed V and J ends, which lost 2 bases and 6 bases, there was a span of 7 bases. The CDR3: CASSLGKNGYTF. CDR3 in DNA: TGTGCCAGCAGTTTAGGGAAAAATGGCTACACCTTC.

The J gene is TRBJ2-7, the V gene TRBV7-2, with D perhaps TRBD1 (7 bases). The CDR3 sequence is 13 residues long. Germline V gene data show CDR1 as SGHTA and CDR2 as FQGNSA. Trimming cost V 1 base and J 6 bases, with 10 bases left between them. DNA for the CDR3: TGTGCCAGCAGCTTAGGTCAGGGGGGCGAGCAGTACTTC. Translated: CASSLGQGGEQYF.

This chain links TRBV5-5 with TRBJ2-1; TRBD1 matches 7 bases. Germline V lookup: CDR1 SGHKS, CDR2 YYEKEE (reference sequence). Trimming removed 4 bases from V and 1 base from J; junction bases left unmatched: 5. The CDR3 extends over 15 amino acids. DNA of the CDR3: TGTGCCAGCAGCCCCGGGACAGCGTCCTACAATGAGCAGTTCTTC. It is translated as CASSPGTASYNEQFF.

Here the CDR3 reads CASSQDVGGHQPQHF. The DNA for the CDR3 is TGTGCCAGCAGCCAAGATGTGGGAGGTCATCAGCCCCAGCATTTT. V gene TRBV4-2 combines with J gene TRBJ1-5; the D is unclear. Germline V CDR1 and CDR2: LGHNA, YNFKEQ. V lost 0 bases, J lost 5 bases, and 11 bases lay in between. CDR3 length equals 15 residues.

The table lists this clone with many counts. The chain recombines TRBV7-8 with TRBJ2-2; D possibly matches TRBD1 or TRBD2 (6 bases each). Germline V gene sequence: CDR1 SGHVS, CDR2 FQNEAQ. V lost 5 bases, J lost 6 bases, and 10 bases lay in between. CDR3 length: 13 amino acids. The CDR3 DNA sequence: TGTGCCAGCAGCCGTCGGGGGCCCGGGGAGCTGTTTTTT. Its translation is CASSRRGPGELFF.

V is TRBV20-1 and J is TRBJ1-2, with unresolved D. V lost 1 base and J 13 bases, leaving 4 bases between the germline ends. Germline CDR1 reads DFQATT; CDR2 reads SNEGSKA (reference sequence). This CDR3 comprises 8 residues. The CDR3 spells CSARVGTF. The CDR3 DNA is TGCAGTGCTAGAGTGGGCACCTTC.

The gene calls are TRBV19 and TRBJ1-5, with D hard to call. CDR1 and CDR2 from the germline V gene are LNHDA and SQIVND (reference sequence). This CDR3 region has 12 residues. The V end was cut by 4 bases, the J end by 11 bases, with 12 bases between. The CDR3 loop is CASSKDLLAQHF. CDR3 DNA sequence: TGTGCCAGTAGTAAGGACCTCTTAGCCCAGCATTTT.